What follows are 17 T cell receptor beta chains derived from one specimen sequenced in a study of a mutant IDH1 vaccine in newly diagnosed glioma. Time point defined: week 23, last vaccination. Each vaccine dose was 300 ug of mutant IDH1 20-mer peptide, with topical imiquimod. Data came from immunoSEQ multiplex PCR; TCRdb stores just in-frame clones and leaves some out. The sample shows around 30,000 clones, about 85% of them seen only once. No antigens are known for them. Sequenced material: PBMCs, taken from a glioma patient whose treatment included an IDH1 peptide vaccine. These receptors all stem from a woman aged 18 to 35 with glioma.

The sample holds one count of this clone. The J gene is TRBJ2-1, the V gene TRBV28, with D uncertain. From germline, CDR1 is MDHEN and CDR2 SYDVKM. Trimming took off 7 bases at V and 7 bases at J, with 11 bases between the two ends. The CDR3 is 12 residues long. CDR3 loop: CASISALNEQFF. As DNA, the CDR3 is TGTGCCAGCATTTCAGCCCTGAATGAGCAGTTCTTC.

The chain employs TRBV6-6 and TRBJ1-2, with TRBD1 matching over 7 bases. After removal of 7 bases from V and 4 bases from J, the junction contained 15 bases not matched to a gene. Germline loops: CDR1 MNHNY, CDR2 SVGAGI (reference sequence). The CDR3 loop spans 16 amino acids. The CDR3 here is CASTLIKGQSSYGYTF. The DNA for the CDR3 is TGTGCCAGCACCCTAATCAAGGGACAGAGTTCCTATGGCTACACCTTC.

CDR3 sequence (DNA): TGTGCCAGCAGCTTAGGGTCTGGTTACGAGCAGTTCTTC. Translated: CASSLGSGYEQFF. The rearrangement joins TRBV7-9 to TRBJ2-1; D gene uncertain. The CDR3 covers 13 residues. V shed 1 base and J shed 10 bases, with 11 bases lying between them. Germline loops: CDR1 SEHNR, CDR2 FQNEAQ (reference sequence).

This clone was observed a few times. This chain joins TRBV9 and TRBJ1-1, with unresolved D. The CDR3 totals 16 residues. Trimming removed 0 bases at V and 5 bases at J, with 17 bases between. Germline CDR1 SGDLS, CDR2 YYNGEE. The CDR3, as DNA: TGTGCCAGCAGCGTAGAATCCAACCGTTGGGAGACTGAAGCTTTCTTT. It is translated as CASSVESNRWETEAFF.

This chain connects TRBV6-5 to TRBJ1-1, with D perhaps TRBD1 (5 bases). The CDR3 consists of 13 residues. The germline V and J ends were trimmed by 0 bases and 7 bases, with 9 bases remaining between them. In germline, CDR1 is MNHEY, CDR2 SVGAGI. As DNA, the CDR3 is TGTGCCAGCAGTTACTCCCCAGGGTTTGAAGCTTTCTTT. Its translation: CASSYSPGFEAFF.

The chain carries TRBV14 and TRBJ2-3; no clear D. The CDR3 consists of 13 residues. V was cut by 0 bases and J by 6 bases, with 7 bases left in between. Germline CDR1 reads SGHDN; CDR2 reads FVKESK. This chain's CDR3 is CASSQEYSDTQYF. The CDR3 DNA reads as TGTGCCAGCAGCCAAGAATACTCGGATACGCAGTATTTT.

The chain couples TRBV6-1 to TRBJ2-3; 7 bases are shared with TRBD2. Trimming at V came to 4 bases and at J to 1 base, leaving 5 bases not matched to a gene. The CDR3 spans 15 residues. CDR1 is MNHNS and CDR2 is SASEGT in the germline V gene. This chain's CDR3 is CASSASGDRTDTQYF. CDR3 sequence (DNA): TGTGCCAGCAGTGCGAGCGGGGATCGCACAGATACGCAGTATTTT.

The CDR3 protein is CASSPDLSGNTIYF. The CDR3, as DNA: TGTGCCAGCAGCCCCGACCTTTCTGGAAACACCATATATTTT. The V gene is TRBV7-3, the J gene TRBJ1-3; D is unclear. Trimming left V 5 bases short and J 1 base short, with 9 bases between. This CDR3 has 14 residues. The germline gives CDR1 SGHTA, CDR2 FQGTGA.

This sequence joins TRBV19 and TRBJ1-5, with TRBD1 as a possible D gene (5 bases). V lost 7 bases to trimming and J lost 4 bases, with 11 bases between them. CDR1 LNHDA and CDR2 SQIVND come from the germline V gene (reference sequence). This CDR3 spans 13 amino acids. CDR3 sequence reads: CASTRGENQPQHF. Here the CDR3 DNA reads TGTGCCAGTACTAGGGGCGAAAATCAGCCCCAGCATTTT.

The V call is TRBV11-3, the J call TRBJ2-5; D is unresolved. Germline assignment: CDR1 SGHNT and CDR2 YENEEA. Trimming left V 6 bases short and J 5 bases short, with 16 bases between. This CDR3 comprises 14 residues. CDR3 sequence reads: CASRLRAAWETQYF. The CDR3 region has the DNA TGTGCCAGCAGACTTAGGGCAGCTTGGGAGACCCAGTACTTC.

This rearrangement joins TRBV6-4 to TRBJ1-6, with 10 positions matching TRBD1. The germline V gene has CDR1 MRHNA and CDR2 SNTAGT. The CDR3 has 15 residues. Trimming cost V 8 bases and J 7 bases; bases outside gene matches: 8. CDR3 nucleotide sequence: TGTGCCAGCCCGGGGCGGGACAGGGGAAATTCACCCCTCCACTTT. This encodes CASPGRDRGNSPLHF.

The rearrangement links TRBV27 to TRBJ1-4; D gene unclear. V was trimmed by 8 bases and J by 0 bases, leaving 7 bases between them. Looked up from germline, CDR1 is MNHEY and CDR2 is SMNVEV (reference sequence). This CDR3 is built from 13 residues. CDR3 nucleotides: TGTGCCAGCGGCCCGACAACTAATGAAAAACTGTTTTTT. Protein product: CASGPTTNEKLFF.

The chain joins TRBV30 to TRBJ1-1; D ambiguous. Germline values: CDR1 GTSNPN, CDR2 SVGIG (reference sequence). This CDR3 is built from 12 residues. The V and J ends lost 7 bases and 3 bases respectively, with 12 bases between them. The CDR3 nucleotides are TGTGCCTTAATCGGGAGCTACACTGAAGCTTTCTTT. The encoded protein is CALIGSYTEAFF.

V gene TRBV27 combines with J gene TRBJ2-7; TRBD1 agrees at 10 bases. Germline V lookup: CDR1 MNHEY, CDR2 SMNVEV (reference sequence). CDR3 length: 14 amino acids. Losses at the gene ends were 6 bases for V and 5 bases for J; bases not matched to a gene: 7. The CDR3 sequence is CASSLGGQGNEQYF. The CDR3 nucleotides are TGTGCCAGCAGCCTCGGGGGACAGGGGAACGAGCAGTACTTC.

The count of this clone is one. V gene TRBV5-6 combines with J gene TRBJ1-2; no clear D gene. The V gene lost 0 bases and the J gene lost 8 bases, with 8 bases spanning the gap. From germline, CDR1 is SGHDT and CDR2 YYEEEE. CDR3 length equals 12 residues. This CDR3 is CASSLGVGGYTF. The CDR3 coding sequence is TGTGCCAGCAGCTTGGGCGTCGGGGGCTACACCTTC.

This clone was seen only once. The chain employs TRBV19 and TRBJ2-4; D is possibly TRBD1 or TRBD2 (5 bases each). Germline CDR1 reads LNHDA; CDR2 reads SQIVND (reference sequence). This CDR3 is 14 amino acids long. V was pared by 4 bases and J by 9 bases, with 16 bases between. The CDR3 sequence: CASSTIGAGSIQYF. In DNA, the CDR3 is TGTGCCAGTAGTACCATAGGTGCAGGGAGCATTCAGTACTTC.

The rearrangement joins TRBV4-3 to TRBJ2-6; no reliable D call. Germline-derived CDR1 and CDR2 are LGHNA and YSLEER. V shed 0 bases and J shed 1 base, with 16 bases lying between them. The CDR3 sequence is 19 residues long. The CDR3 bases are TGCGCCAGCAGCCAAGATCCGGGTTGGGGATCTTCTGGGGCCAACGTCCTGACTTTC. This sequence encodes CASSQDPGWGSSGANVLTF.